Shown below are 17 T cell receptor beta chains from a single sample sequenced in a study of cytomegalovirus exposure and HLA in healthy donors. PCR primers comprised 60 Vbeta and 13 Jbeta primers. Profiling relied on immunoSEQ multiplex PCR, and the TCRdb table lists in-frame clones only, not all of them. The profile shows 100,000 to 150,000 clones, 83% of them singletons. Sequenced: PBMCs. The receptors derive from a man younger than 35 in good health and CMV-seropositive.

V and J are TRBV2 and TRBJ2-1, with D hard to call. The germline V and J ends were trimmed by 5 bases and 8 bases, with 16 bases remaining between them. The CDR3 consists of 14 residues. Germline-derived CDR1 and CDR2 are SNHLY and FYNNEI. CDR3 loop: CASSLPSKAHEQFF. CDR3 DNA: TGTGCCAGCAGTCTTCCCTCTAAAGCGCATGAGCAGTTCTTC.

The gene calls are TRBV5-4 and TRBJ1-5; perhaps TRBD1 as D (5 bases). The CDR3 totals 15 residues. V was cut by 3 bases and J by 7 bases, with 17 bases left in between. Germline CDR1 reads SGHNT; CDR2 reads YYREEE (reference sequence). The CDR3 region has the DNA TGTGCCAGCAGCTCCGGACCGACAGAGGAGCAGCCCCAGCATTTT. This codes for CASSSGPTEEQPQHF.

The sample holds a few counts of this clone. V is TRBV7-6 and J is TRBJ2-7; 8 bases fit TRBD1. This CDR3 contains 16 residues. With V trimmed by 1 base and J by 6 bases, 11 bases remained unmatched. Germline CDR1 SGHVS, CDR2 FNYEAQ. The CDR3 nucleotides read TGTGCCAGCAGCTTAGAGGTTGGAGCAGGGGGCTCCGAGCAGTACTTC. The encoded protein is CASSLEVGAGGSEQYF.

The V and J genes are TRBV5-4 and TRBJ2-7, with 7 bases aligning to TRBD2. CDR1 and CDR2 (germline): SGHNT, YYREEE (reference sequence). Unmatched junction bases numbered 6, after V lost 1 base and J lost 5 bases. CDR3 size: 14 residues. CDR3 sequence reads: CASSLSSAGDEQYF. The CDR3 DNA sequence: TGTGCCAGCAGCTTGTCGTCGGCGGGGGACGAGCAGTACTTC.

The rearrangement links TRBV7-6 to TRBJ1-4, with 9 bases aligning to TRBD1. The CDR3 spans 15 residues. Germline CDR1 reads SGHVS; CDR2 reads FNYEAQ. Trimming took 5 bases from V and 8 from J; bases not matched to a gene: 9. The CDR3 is CASSLGTGLGEKLFF. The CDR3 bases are TGTGCCAGCAGCCTAGGGACAGGGTTAGGGGAAAAACTGTTTTTT.

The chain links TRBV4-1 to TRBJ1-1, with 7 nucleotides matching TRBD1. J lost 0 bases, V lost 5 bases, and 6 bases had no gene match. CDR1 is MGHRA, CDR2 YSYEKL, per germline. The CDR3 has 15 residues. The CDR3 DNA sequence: TGCGCCAGCAGCTCCCGGACAGGCATGAACACTGAAGCTTTCTTT. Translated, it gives CASSSRTGMNTEAFF.

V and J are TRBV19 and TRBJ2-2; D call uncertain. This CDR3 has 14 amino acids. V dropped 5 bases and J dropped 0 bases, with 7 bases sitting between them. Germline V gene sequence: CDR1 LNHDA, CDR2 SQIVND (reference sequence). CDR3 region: CASSYQANTGELFF. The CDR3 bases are TGTGCCAGTAGTTATCAGGCGAACACCGGGGAGCTGTTTTTT.

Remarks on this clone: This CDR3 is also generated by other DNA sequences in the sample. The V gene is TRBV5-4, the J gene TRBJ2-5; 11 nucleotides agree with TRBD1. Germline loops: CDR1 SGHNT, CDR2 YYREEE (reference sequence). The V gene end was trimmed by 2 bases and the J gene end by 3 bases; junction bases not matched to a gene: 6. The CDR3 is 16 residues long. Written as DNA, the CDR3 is TGTGCCAGCAGCTTTAACCGGGACAGGGGGAAAGAGACCCAGTACTTC. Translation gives CASSFNRDRGKETQYF.

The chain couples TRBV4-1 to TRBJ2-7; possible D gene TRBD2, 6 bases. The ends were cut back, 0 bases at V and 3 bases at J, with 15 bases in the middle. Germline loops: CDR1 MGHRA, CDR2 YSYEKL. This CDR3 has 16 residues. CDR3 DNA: TGCGCCAGCAGCCAAGAAGGAGGAGGGCAGCTCTACGAGCAGTACTTC. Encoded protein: CASSQEGGGQLYEQYF.

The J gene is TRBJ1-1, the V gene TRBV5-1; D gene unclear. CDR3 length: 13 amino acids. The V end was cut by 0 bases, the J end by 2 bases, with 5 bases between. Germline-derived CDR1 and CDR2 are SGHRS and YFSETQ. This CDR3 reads CASSLVVNTEAFF. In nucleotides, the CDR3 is TGCGCCAGCAGCTTGGTAGTAAACACTGAAGCTTTCTTT.

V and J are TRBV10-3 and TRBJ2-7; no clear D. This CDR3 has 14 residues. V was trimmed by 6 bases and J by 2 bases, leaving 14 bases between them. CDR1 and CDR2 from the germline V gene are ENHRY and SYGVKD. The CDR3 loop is CAIRSPGSTYEQYF. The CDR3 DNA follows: TGTGCCATCAGAAGTCCAGGTAGTACCTACGAGCAGTACTTC.

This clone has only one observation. CDR3 bases: TGTGCCAGCAGTGAATGGGGCAGTCCCATGAACACTGAAGCTTTCTTT. Translated, it gives CASSEWGSPMNTEAFF. The chain has TRBV6-1 and TRBJ1-1, with D maybe TRBD1 (5 bases). The CDR3 spans 16 residues. Germline V gives CDR1 MNHNS, CDR2 SASEGT. V gave up 2 bases and J gave up 0 bases, with 13 bases separating them.

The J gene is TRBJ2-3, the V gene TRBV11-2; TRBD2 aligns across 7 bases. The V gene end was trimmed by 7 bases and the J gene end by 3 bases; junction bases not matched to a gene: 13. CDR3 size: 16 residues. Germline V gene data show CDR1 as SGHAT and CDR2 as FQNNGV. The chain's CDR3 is CASTPPVGGGTDTQYF. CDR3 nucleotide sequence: TGTGCCAGCACCCCACCGGTGGGGGGAGGGACAGATACGCAGTATTTT.

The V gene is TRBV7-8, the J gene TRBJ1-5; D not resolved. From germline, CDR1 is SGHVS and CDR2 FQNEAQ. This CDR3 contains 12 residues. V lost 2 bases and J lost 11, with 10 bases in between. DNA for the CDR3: TGTGCCAGCAGCTTATTGGGCTCCTCCCAGCATTTT. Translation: CASSLLGSSQHF.

The CDR3 here is CASSGSEETQYF. The DNA of the CDR3 is TGTGCCAGTAGCGGGTCAGAAGAGACCCAGTACTTC. The rearrangement links TRBV19 to TRBJ2-5, with D unresolved. CDR3 size: 12 residues. The ends were cut back, 6 bases at V and 3 bases at J, with 8 bases in the middle. Germline V lookup: CDR1 LNHDA, CDR2 SQIVND (reference sequence).

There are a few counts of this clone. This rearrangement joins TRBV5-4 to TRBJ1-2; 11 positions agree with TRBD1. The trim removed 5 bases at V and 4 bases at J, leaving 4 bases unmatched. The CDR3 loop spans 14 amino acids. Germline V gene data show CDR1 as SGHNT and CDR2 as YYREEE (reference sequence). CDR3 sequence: CASSPGQGAYGYTF. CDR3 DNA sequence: TGTGCCAGCAGTCCAGGACAGGGGGCCTATGGCTACACCTTC.

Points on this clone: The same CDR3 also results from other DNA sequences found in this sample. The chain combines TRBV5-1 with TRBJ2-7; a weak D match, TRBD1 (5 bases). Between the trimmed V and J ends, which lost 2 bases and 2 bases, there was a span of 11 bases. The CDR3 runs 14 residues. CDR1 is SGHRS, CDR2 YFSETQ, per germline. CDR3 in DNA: TGCGCCAGCAGCTTTGACAGCCTAGCCTACGAGCAGTACTTC. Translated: CASSFDSLAYEQYF.